This T cell receptor beta chain derives from a study of CD8+ T cells in alopecia areata. Study context: Oral tofacitinib (5 to 10 mg twice daily) was administered to treated patients.

The researchers isolated CD4+ and CD8+ T cells from PBMCs by sorting. Points on this clone: Its specificity is unknown.

RNA was extracted and reverse transcribed into cDNA as the sequencing template. Clones were read by immunoSEQ multiplex PCR, and TCRdb kept only the in-frame ones, dropping some. The sample has about 170,000 clones, approximately 70% seen once; the top ten hold over 9.5%. Findings and limits, study-wide: With patients, TCR sharing proved less clear than in mice, a difference possibly related to HLA. It was lesional scalp, especially alopecia totalis/universalis, that showed higher clonality than normal scalp.

The material was CD8+ T cells sorted from blood, obtained at week 0. The source is a human donor with alopecia areata.

The CDR3 sequence is CASSKQGYAETQYF. The CDR3 nucleotides read TGTGCCAGCAGTAAACAGGGTTACGCGGAGACCCAGTACTTC. This rearrangement joins TRBV6-5 to TRBJ2-5; possibly TRBD1 for D (6 bases). The V and J ends lost 5 bases and 5 bases respectively, with 15 bases between them. In germline, CDR1 is MNHEY, CDR2 SVGAGI. The CDR3 totals 14 residues.